This TCR beta chain comes out of a study of identical twins. Germline loops: CDR1 LGHDT, CDR2 YNNKEL (reference sequence). The CDR3 contains 14 residues. Between the trimmed V and J ends, which lost 0 bases and 7 bases, there was a span of 9 bases. One entry per CDR3 protein results from TCRdb running MiXCR on the 5' RACE reads. The table has 500,000 to 550,000 distinct CDR3 sequences, 20% to 25% seen once. The same data also contributed to another study, on T cells expressing NK-cell markers.

Sequenced input: CD4+ T cells sorted from blood. This chain joins TRBV3-1 and TRBJ2-2; D not resolved. The receptor comes from a woman aged 18-30 years in good health. The CDR3 coding sequence is TGTGCCAGCAGCCAAGATGGTCTTAACGGGGAGCTGTTTTTT. This codes for CASSQDGLNGELFF.